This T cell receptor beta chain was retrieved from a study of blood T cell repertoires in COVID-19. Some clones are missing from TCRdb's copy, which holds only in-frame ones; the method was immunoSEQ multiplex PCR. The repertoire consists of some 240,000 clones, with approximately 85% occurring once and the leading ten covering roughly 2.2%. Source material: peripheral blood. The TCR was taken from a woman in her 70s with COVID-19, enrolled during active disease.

CDR3 residues: CAPCDRDRGMKDTQYF. The CDR3 nucleotides read TGTGCCCCTTGCGACCGGGACAGGGGAATGAAAGATACGCAGTATTTT. This chain connects TRBV24-1 to TRBJ2-3; 10 bases are shared with TRBD1. V shed 12 bases and J 5 bases; nucleotides not matched to a gene: 16. Germline values: CDR1 KGHDR, CDR2 SFDVKD. This CDR3 region has 16 residues.